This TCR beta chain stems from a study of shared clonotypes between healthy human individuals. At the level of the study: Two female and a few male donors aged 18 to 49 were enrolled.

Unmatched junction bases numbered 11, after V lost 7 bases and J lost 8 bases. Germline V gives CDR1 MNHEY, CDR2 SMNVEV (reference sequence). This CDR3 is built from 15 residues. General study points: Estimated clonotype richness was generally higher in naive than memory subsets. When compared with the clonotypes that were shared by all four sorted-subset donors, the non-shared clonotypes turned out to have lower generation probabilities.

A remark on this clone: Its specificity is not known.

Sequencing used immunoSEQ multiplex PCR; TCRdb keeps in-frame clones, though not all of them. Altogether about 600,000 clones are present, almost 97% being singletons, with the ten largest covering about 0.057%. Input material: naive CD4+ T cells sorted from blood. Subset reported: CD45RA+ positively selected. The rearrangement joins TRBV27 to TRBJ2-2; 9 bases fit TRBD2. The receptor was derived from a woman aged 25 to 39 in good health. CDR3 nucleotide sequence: TGTGCCAGCAAGAGTAGTCTAGCGGGATTGGGGGAGCTGTTTTTT. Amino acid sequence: CASKSSLAGLGELFF.